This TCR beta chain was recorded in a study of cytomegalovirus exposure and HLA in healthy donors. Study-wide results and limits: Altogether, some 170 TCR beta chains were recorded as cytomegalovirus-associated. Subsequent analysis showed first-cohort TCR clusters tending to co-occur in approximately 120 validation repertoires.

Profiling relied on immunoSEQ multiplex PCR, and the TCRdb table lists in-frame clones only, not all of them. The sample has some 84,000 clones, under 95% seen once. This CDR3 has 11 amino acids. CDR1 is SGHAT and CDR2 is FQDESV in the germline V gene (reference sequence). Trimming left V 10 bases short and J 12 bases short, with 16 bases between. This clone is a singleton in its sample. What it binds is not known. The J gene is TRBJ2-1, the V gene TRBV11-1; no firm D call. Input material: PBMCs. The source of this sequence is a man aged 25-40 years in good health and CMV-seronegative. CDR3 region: CATHDRGLQFF. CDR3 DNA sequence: TGTGCCACCCATGACCGCGGTTTGCAGTTCTTC.